The 25 T cell receptor beta chains in this list originate from one sample, sequenced in a study of shared clonotypes between healthy human individuals. Profiling relied on immunoSEQ multiplex PCR, and the TCRdb table lists in-frame clones only, not all of them. The repertoire holds 2 million to 2.5 million clones, with 85% to 95% as singletons. Sequenced input: naive CD4+ T cells from PBMCs. Subset described: CD45RA+ positively selected. Source of these receptors: a man aged 18 to 29 in good health. Some clones in this sample may be carry-over from other donors' samples.

The chain recombines TRBV7-2 with TRBJ2-1; 13 nucleotides agree with TRBD2. The CDR3 length is 19 residues. V lost 4 bases and J lost 2; bases outside the gene matches: 11. Germline V CDR1 and CDR2: SGHTA, FQGNSA. For the CDR3, the DNA is TGTGCCAGCAGCTCCCTTACCCCGGGACTAGCGGGACCCTACAATGAGCAGTTCTTC. Translation: CASSSLTPGLAGPYNEQFF.

The rearrangement uses TRBV5-1 and TRBJ2-3, with 8 bases aligning to TRBD2. With V trimmed by 2 bases and J by 0 bases, 5 bases remained unmatched. Germline-derived CDR1 and CDR2 are SGHRS and YFSETQ. The CDR3 spans 16 residues. The CDR3, as DNA: TGCGCCAGCAGCTTAGTAGCGGGGTCTAGCACAGATACGCAGTATTTT. The encoded protein is CASSLVAGSSTDTQYF.

V gene TRBV10-3 combines with J gene TRBJ1-2, with a weak D call TRBD1 (5 bases). CDR1 and CDR2 from the germline V gene are ENHRY and SYGVKD. The CDR3 spans 13 residues. Trimming pared 3 bases from V and 7 bases from J, leaving 12 bases between. This CDR3 reads CAISDPDTGGYTF. The CDR3 nucleotides are TGTGCCATCAGTGATCCGGACACTGGTGGCTACACCTTC.

CDR3 DNA sequence: TGTGCCAGCAGCCGCGAACATATAGCGGGAGGGGGTACCGGGGAGCTGTTTTTT. This gives the protein CASSREHIAGGGTGELFF. The V gene is TRBV4-2, the J gene TRBJ2-2, with TRBD2 identical over 11 bases. The V segment lost 4 bases and the J segment 5 bases; nucleotides outside the gene matches: 12. CDR3 length equals 18 residues. The V gene's germline CDR1 is LGHNA and CDR2 YNFKEQ.

This chain joins TRBV5-1 and TRBJ2-7, with TRBD2 matching 11 bases. Germline V gene sequence: CDR1 SGHRS, CDR2 YFSETQ. J was trimmed by 3 bases and V by 3 bases; bases with no gene match: 5. This CDR3 is 15 amino acids long. The CDR3 here is CASSSGLADIYEQYF. CDR3 DNA: TGCGCCAGCAGCTCGGGACTAGCGGACATCTACGAGCAGTACTTC.

The rearrangement links TRBV6-6 to TRBJ1-5, with D unclear. Germline V CDR1 and CDR2: MNHNY, SVGAGI (reference sequence). The CDR3 totals 12 residues. Trimming removed 6 bases at V and 6 bases at J, with 9 bases between. The CDR3 protein is CASSHLAQPQHF. As DNA, the CDR3 is TGTGCCAGCAGCCACCTCGCTCAGCCCCAGCATTTT.

The chain uses TRBV7-2 and TRBJ2-7, with 8 bases fitting TRBD2. With V trimmed by 5 bases and J by 0 bases, 12 bases remained unmatched. From germline, CDR1 is SGHTA and CDR2 FQGNSA. This CDR3 is built from 17 residues. The DNA for the CDR3 is TGTGCCAGCAGCCGCCTGGAAGCGGGAGCGATCTCCTACGAGCAGTACTTC. As protein: CASSRLEAGAISYEQYF.

As concerns this clone: This specimen includes other DNA sequences encoding the same CDR3. This chain joins TRBV18 and TRBJ1-1; D remains ambiguous. The ends were cut back, 5 bases at V and 1 base at J, with 8 bases in the middle. Germline-derived CDR1 and CDR2 are KGHSH and LQKENI. The CDR3 contains 13 residues. The CDR3 protein is CASSEAQNTEAFF. The CDR3, as DNA: TGTGCCAGCTCAGAAGCACAGAACACTGAAGCTTTCTTT.

The CDR3 DNA is TGTGCCATCAGTGAGAGGGCCGGACTAGCGGGATCTAAAAGCTCCTACGAGCAGTACTTC. Protein product: CAISERAGLAGSKSSYEQYF. The genes are TRBV10-3 and TRBJ2-7; 12 bases line up with TRBD2. In germline, CDR1 is ENHRY, CDR2 SYGVKD. CDR3 size: 20 residues. V lost 2 bases to trimming and J lost 0 bases; unmatched junction nucleotides: 14.

The rearrangement uses TRBV5-4 and TRBJ1-1; D is uncertain. V was shortened by 3 bases and J by 0 bases, with 12 bases between the two germline ends. CDR3 length: 15 amino acids. Germline assignment: CDR1 SGHNT and CDR2 YYREEE (reference sequence). The CDR3: CASSSPTVMNTEAFF. The CDR3 DNA sequence: TGTGCCAGCAGCTCCCCCACGGTGATGAACACTGAAGCTTTCTTT.

Points on this clone: This specimen includes other DNA sequences encoding the same CDR3. This chain connects TRBV28 to TRBJ1-2; D ambiguous. Germline CDR1 MDHEN, CDR2 SYDVKM. CDR3 size: 11 residues. Trimming left V 3 bases short and J 5 bases short, with 4 bases between. CDR3 sequence: CASSFPYGYTF. In nucleotides, the CDR3 is TGTGCCAGCAGTTTCCCATATGGCTACACCTTC.

The chain joins TRBV6-5 to TRBJ1-5; D remains ambiguous. The germline V and J ends were trimmed by 7 bases and 6 bases, with 10 bases remaining between them. Germline CDR1 MNHEY, CDR2 SVGAGI. CDR3 length: 12 amino acids. The CDR3 region has the DNA TGTGCCAGCACTAACCCGGGTCAGCCCCAGCATTTT. Translation: CASTNPGQPQHF.

This chain joins TRBV5-5 and TRBJ2-5; weak D call: TRBD2 (7 bases). The CDR3 is made up of 15 amino acids. With 1 base removed from V and 4 bases from J, the gap between germline ends came to 14 bases. Germline V gene sequence: CDR1 SGHKS, CDR2 YYEKEE (reference sequence). CDR3 sequence: CASSLWGGGGETQYF. The CDR3 nucleotides read TGTGCCAGCAGCTTGTGGGGGGGCGGAGGAGAGACCCAGTACTTC.

The chain joins TRBV28 to TRBJ2-1; weak D call: TRBD1 (5 bases). Trimming shortened V by 5 bases and J by 1 base, and 9 bases separated the two germline ends. The V gene's germline CDR1 is MDHEN and CDR2 SYDVKM. CDR3 length: 14 residues. The CDR3: CASSEAGSYNEQFF. The DNA of the CDR3 is TGTGCCAGCAGTGAGGCAGGGTCCTACAATGAGCAGTTCTTC.

This rearrangement joins TRBV30 to TRBJ1-4; D gene uncertain. Trimming pared 0 bases from V and 13 bases from J, leaving 12 bases between. Germline V lookup: CDR1 GTSNPN, CDR2 SVGIG (reference sequence). This CDR3 is built from 12 residues. CDR3 in amino acids: CAWSVKGNRLFF. In DNA form, the CDR3 reads TGTGCCTGGAGTGTAAAAGGGAATCGACTGTTTTTT. Combining the CDR3 with reference TRBV30 and TRBJ1-4 gives the whole variable domain SQTIHQWPATLVQPVGSPLSLECTVEGTSNPNLYWYRQAAGRGLQLLFYSVGIGQISSEVPQNLSASRPQDRQFILSSKKLLLSDSGFYLCAWSVKGNRLFFGSGTQLSVL.

The rearrangement links TRBV28 to TRBJ1-5; 10 bases are shared with TRBD1. Germline CDR1 is MDHEN and CDR2 is SYDVKM. With 6 bases clipped from V and 7 bases from J, the junction kept 12 bases outside the gene matches. The length of the CDR3 is 16 residues. CDR3 region: CASRNTDRGRFQPQHF. CDR3 DNA: TGTGCCAGCAGAAATACTGACAGGGGGCGCTTCCAGCCCCAGCATTTT.

Note on this clone: The sample holds other DNA sequences that translate to the same CDR3. The rearrangement uses TRBV28 and TRBJ1-5, with no clear D. The CDR3 has 12 amino acids. The V end lost 4 bases, the J end lost 5 bases, and 6 bases lay between the germline ends. Germline CDR1 and CDR2: MDHEN and SYDVKM. The CDR3 protein is CASSYGYQPQHF. CDR3 coding DNA: TGTGCCAGCAGTTACGGGTATCAGCCCCAGCATTTT.

The CDR3 DNA sequence: TGTGCCAGCGGGGGAGGGCAAGAGACCCAGTACTTC. It encodes CASGGGQETQYF. This sequence joins TRBV2 and TRBJ2-5, with 7 positions matching TRBD2. This CDR3 is built from 12 residues. With 8 bases clipped from V and 2 bases from J, the junction kept 2 bases outside the gene matches. Germline CDR1 is SNHLY and CDR2 is FYNNEI.

This chain joins TRBV2 and TRBJ2-5, with TRBD1 identical over 7 bases. CDR3 size: 16 residues. Germline lookup yields CDR1 SNHLY and CDR2 FYNNEI. J gave up 7 bases and V 5 bases, and 16 bases lay outside the gene matches. The CDR3, as DNA: TGTGCCAGCAGTACCGCCGGGACAGCACCCGGCGGGACCCAGTACTTC. This codes for CASSTAGTAPGGTQYF.

The chain carries TRBV5-1 and TRBJ2-2, with a tentative D call TRBD1 (6 bases). V lost 4 bases to trimming and J lost 6 bases, with 13 bases between them. Germline V gene sequence: CDR1 SGHRS, CDR2 YFSETQ. CDR3 size: 14 residues. CDR3 nucleotide sequence: TGCGCCAGCAGCCCGAACAGGGTTGCCGGGGAGCTGTTTTTT. Translation gives CASSPNRVAGELFF. Looking up the rest from reference TRBV5-1 and TRBJ2-2 gives the full variable domain: KAGVTQTPRYLIKTRGQQVTLSCSPISGHRSVSWYQQTPGQGLQFLFEYFSETQRNKGNFPGRFSGRQFSNSRSEMNVSTLELGDSALYLCASSPNRVAGELFFGEGSRLTVL.

The chain has TRBV2 and TRBJ1-5; D remains unclear. This CDR3 spans 14 amino acids. Trimming pared 3 bases from V and 4 bases from J, leaving 10 bases between. Germline loops: CDR1 SNHLY, CDR2 FYNNEI. CDR3 loop: CASSDRLRNQPQHF. Here the CDR3 DNA reads TGTGCCAGCAGTGACAGGTTAAGGAATCAGCCCCAGCATTTT.

V is TRBV5-1 and J is TRBJ2-2, with 10 bases aligning to TRBD1. The CDR3 extends over 15 amino acids. The ends lost 1 base at V and 6 bases at J; junction bases unmatched: 3. Germline V CDR1 and CDR2: SGHRS, YFSETQ. CDR3 loop: CASSLTGTGAGELFF. CDR3 in DNA: TGCGCCAGCAGCTTGACCGGGACAGGGGCCGGGGAGCTGTTTTTT.

V gene TRBV28 combines with J gene TRBJ1-5; 7 nucleotides agree with TRBD1. The CDR3 has 13 amino acids. Germline trimming cut 7 bases from V and 5 bases from J; bases unmatched to any gene: 5. The germline V gene encodes CDR1 MDHEN and CDR2 SYDVKM. CDR3 in amino acids: CASISGGYQPQHF. For the CDR3, the DNA is TGTGCCAGCATCTCAGGGGGGTATCAGCCCCAGCATTTT.

The chain combines TRBV28 with TRBJ2-7; D unclear. CDR3 length equals 14 residues. CDR1 MDHEN and CDR2 SYDVKM come from the germline V gene. Trimming removed 7 bases at V and 2 bases at J, with 15 bases between. CDR3 sequence reads: CASTLKVLTYEQYF. The CDR3, as DNA: TGTGCCAGCACCTTAAAGGTATTGACCTACGAGCAGTACTTC.

The chain uses TRBV6-5 and TRBJ2-7; D is unclear. CDR1 is MNHEY, CDR2 SVGAGI, per germline. V was shortened by 0 bases and J by 4 bases, with 13 bases between the two germline ends. The CDR3 contains 15 residues. In DNA, the CDR3 is TGTGCCAGCAGTTACTCGAACGCCCGCTTATACGAGCAGTACTTC. Amino acids: CASSYSNARLYEQYF.